These 23 T cell receptor beta chains came from one sample sequenced in a study of human T cells and chemical hapten exposure. Time point denoted: pre-sensitization, week 0. Indicated treatment: therapeutic diphenylcyclopropenone sensitization with weekly scalp DPC. One entry per CDR3 protein, called by TCRdb with MiXCR from the RACE reads. The data hold roughly 380,000 distinct CDR3 sequences, with 5% to 6.5% observed a single time. Sequencing used whole blood, obtained in connection with sensitization to the hapten diphenylcyclopropenone (DPC). Receptors originate from a woman between 50 and 59 years old with alopecia areata. Some clones in this sample may be carry-over from other donors' samples.

Ten or more counts support this clonotype. The chain employs TRBV20-1 and TRBJ2-7; no clear D gene. The germline V and J ends were trimmed by 6 bases and 7 bases, with 22 bases remaining between them. The CDR3 covers 14 residues. The germline V gene has CDR1 DFQATT and CDR2 SNEGSKA (reference sequence). The CDR3 region has the DNA TGCAGTGCCCAGCCTCGTGTCCCCCCCGGAGAGCAGTACTTC. It yields the protein CSAQPRVPPGEQYF.

This clonotype was seen a handful of times. J is TRBJ1-2 and V is TRBV29-1, with TRBD1 as a possible D gene (6 bases). The CDR3 contains 14 residues. Trimming took 6 bases from V and 5 from J, leaving 19 bases between them. The germline CDR1 and CDR2 sequences are SQVTM and ANQGSEA. CDR3 region: CSVSGQPAGYGYTF. CDR3 nucleotide sequence: TGCAGCGTGTCAGGACAGCCAGCAGGGTATGGCTACACCTTC.

CDR3 in amino acids: CASSLGVGSQETQYF. The CDR3 DNA reads TGTGCCAGCAGCTTAGGGGTAGGGTCCCAAGAGACCCAGTACTTC. The chain carries TRBV7-9 and TRBJ2-5; the D is unclear. CDR1 SEHNR and CDR2 FQNEAQ come from the germline V gene (reference sequence). V dropped 1 base and J dropped 1 base, with 10 bases sitting between them. The CDR3 is 15 residues long. Full variable domain (remainder filled in from reference TRBV7-9 and TRBJ2-5): DTGVSQNPRHKITKRGQNVTFRCDPISEHNRLYWYRQTLGQGPEFLTYFQNEAQLEKSRLLSDRFSAERPKGSFSTLEIQRTEQGDSAMYLCASSLGVGSQETQYFGPGTRLLVL.

There are many counts of this clonotype. The gene calls are TRBV4-3 and TRBJ1-2; 9 bases align to TRBD1. The CDR3 has 16 residues. V gave up 4 bases and J gave up 4 bases; unmatched junction bases: 10. Germline CDR1 LGHNA, CDR2 YSLEER. The CDR3 loop reads CASSLTTGGRPYGYTF. The CDR3 nucleotides are TGCGCCAGCAGCCTTACAACAGGGGGCAGACCCTATGGCTACACCTTC.

This clonotype was counted at least ten times. The junction differs from germline at one of its ends, possibly a read error. V is TRBV6-2 or TRBV6-3 and J is TRBJ2-3; D possibly corresponds to TRBD2 (6 bases). The CDR3 runs to 14 residues. Germline CDR1 reads MNHEY; CDR2 reads SVGEGT. The CDR3 bases are TGCGCCAGCAGCCGGTCGGGAGGCACAGATACGCAGTATTTT. It specifies CASSRSGGTDTQYF.

The sample holds a few counts of this clonotype. This chain uses TRBV13 with TRBJ1-4; TRBD1 aligns across 10 bases. The J segment lost 6 bases and the V segment lost 4 bases, leaving 17 bases of the junction unmatched. The CDR3 totals 19 residues. Germline loops: CDR1 PRHDT, CDR2 FYEKMQ (reference sequence). The CDR3 DNA reads TGTGCCAGCAGCTCCTCCCGGGACAGGGGCTCGTTCGGAGATGAAAAACTGTTTTTT. Its protein product is CASSSSRDRGSFGDEKLFF.

The chain couples TRBV7-8 to TRBJ2-6; D perhaps matches TRBD2 (5 bases). The CDR3 runs to 16 residues. The V gene lost 4 bases and the J gene lost 2 bases, with 12 bases spanning the gap. The germline CDR1 and CDR2 sequences are SGHVS and FQNEAQ. As DNA, the CDR3 is TGTGCCAGCAGCTCCCCCCGAGGGACTGGGGCCAACGTCCTGACTTTC. Residues: CASSSPRGTGANVLTF.

This chain links TRBV5-4 with TRBJ2-7, with a weak D call TRBD1 (6 bases). CDR1 is SGHNT and CDR2 is YYREEE in the germline V gene (reference sequence). The CDR3 is 13 amino acids. The germline V and J ends were trimmed by 1 base and 5 bases, with 10 bases remaining between them. Written as DNA, the CDR3 is TGTGCCAGCAGCTTGACAGGGTTTGACGAGCAGTACTTC. Amino acids: CASSLTGFDEQYF. Full variable domain (rest looked up from reference TRBV5-4 and TRBJ2-7): ETGVTQSPTHLIKTRGQQVTLRCSSQSGHNTVSWYQQALGQGPQFIFQYYREEENGRGNFPPRFSGLQFPNYSSELNVNALELDDSALYLCASSLTGFDEQYFGPGTRLTVT.

This clonotype has only a few counts. DNA for the CDR3: TGTGCCAGCAGTGAATATGGACAGGCCTCTGGAAACACCATATATTTT. Encoded protein: CASSEYGQASGNTIYF. The chain combines TRBV6-1 with TRBJ1-3; 7 positions match TRBD1. Germline V CDR1 and CDR2: MNHNS, SASEGT. J gave up 0 bases and V 2 bases, and 4 bases lay outside the gene matches. The CDR3 has 16 amino acids.

The V call is TRBV6-2 or TRBV6-3, the J call TRBJ2-6; a weak D match, TRBD1 (6 bases). This CDR3 spans 16 amino acids. Germline V gene lookup returns CDR1 MNHEY and CDR2 SVGEGT. V gave up 5 bases and J gave up 0 bases, with 11 bases separating them. This CDR3 reads CASSPTGYSGANVLTF. CDR3 DNA sequence: TGTGCCAGCAGTCCCACAGGGTACTCTGGGGCCAACGTCCTGACTTTC.

The DNA for the CDR3 is TGTGCCAGCAGTTTTCCGGGACAGGGCTACGAGCAGTACTTC. Translation: CASSFPGQGYEQYF. V gene TRBV28 combines with J gene TRBJ2-7, with TRBD1 identical over 9 bases. The CDR3 runs to 14 residues. The V and J ends lost 3 bases and 3 bases, in that order; junction bases with no gene match: 3. Per germline, CDR1 MDHEN and CDR2 SYDVKM.

In its sample, this clonotype was seen many times. The rearrangement uses TRBV4-1 and TRBJ2-2; D is unresolved. The CDR3 loop spans 13 amino acids. CDR1 and CDR2 (germline): MGHRA, YSYEKL. V lost 3 bases and J 0 bases, leaving 2 bases between the germline ends. The CDR3 reads CASSHSNTGELFF. DNA of the CDR3: TGCGCCAGCAGCCACTCGAACACCGGGGAGCTGTTTTTT.

The chain has TRBV20-1 and TRBJ2-7; 14 bases match TRBD2. The CDR3 totals 14 residues. V lost 5 bases to trimming and J lost 7 bases; unmatched junction nucleotides: 7. Germline V gene sequence: CDR1 DFQATT, CDR2 SNEGSKA (reference sequence). The CDR3 loop reads CSASGLAGAWEQYF. For the CDR3, the DNA is TGCAGTGCTTCGGGACTAGCGGGAGCTTGGGAGCAGTACTTC.

This clonotype was counted a few times. V gene TRBV28 combines with J gene TRBJ1-5; unclear D gene. From germline, CDR1 is MDHEN and CDR2 SYDVKM. Trimming removed 1 base from V and 1 base from J, with 8 bases in between. CDR3 length: 15 amino acids. DNA of the CDR3: TGTGCCAGCAGTTTATATCAGGCAAGCAATCAGCCCCAGCATTTT. Protein sequence: CASSLYQASNQPQHF. The complete variable domain, with remaining parts taken from reference TRBV28 and TRBJ1-5, reads DVKVTQSSRYLVKRTGEKVFLECVQDMDHENMFWYRQDPGLGLRLIYFSYDVKMKEKGDIPEGYSVSREKKERFSLILESASTNQTSMYLCASSLYQASNQPQHFGDGTRLSIL.

This clonotype has ten or more counts. The chain carries TRBV5-1 and TRBJ2-3; either TRBD1 or TRBD2 may supply D (5 bases each). Trimming took off 4 bases at V and 9 bases at J, with 18 bases between the two ends. CDR3 length: 14 amino acids. The V gene's germline CDR1 is SGHRS and CDR2 YFSETQ. CDR3 region: CASSPGPPERTQYF. CDR3 coding DNA: TGCGCCAGCAGCCCGGGGCCCCCCGAGAGGACGCAGTATTTT.

This clonotype was picked up many times. The chain combines TRBV28 with TRBJ1-1; 7 bases map to TRBD1. The germline gives CDR1 MDHEN, CDR2 SYDVKM. V was pared by 2 bases and J by 8 bases, with 5 bases of the junction left unmatched. The CDR3 sequence is 13 residues long. The CDR3 DNA sequence: TGTGCCAGCAGTTTAGAACAGGGGTCCGAAGCTTTCTTT. Protein product: CASSLEQGSEAFF.

This clonotype occurred many times. This rearrangement joins TRBV6-2 or TRBV6-3 to TRBJ2-2; the D gene is possibly TRBD1 (6 bases). This CDR3 has 15 amino acids. Between the trimmed V and J ends, which lost 0 bases and 1 base, there was a span of 6 bases. The germline CDR1 and CDR2 sequences are MNHEY and SVGEGT. CDR3 region: CASSYSDRNTGELFF. In nucleotides, the CDR3 is TGTGCCAGCAGTTACTCGGACAGGAACACCGGGGAGCTGTTTTTT.

This clonotype was picked up many times. CDR3 sequence: CASSLRWGQPQHF. CDR3 bases: TGTGCCAGCAGTTTAAGGTGGGGACAGCCCCAGCATTTT. The rearrangement uses TRBV27 and TRBJ1-5; D is uncertain. Looked up from germline, CDR1 is MNHEY and CDR2 is SMNVEV (reference sequence). The V end was cut by 2 bases, the J end by 7 bases, with 9 bases between. This CDR3 contains 13 residues.

This clonotype was detected many times. The chain employs TRBV20-1 and TRBJ2-5; a weak D match, TRBD1 (5 bases). Between the trimmed V and J ends, which lost 4 bases and 0 bases, there was a span of 6 bases. This CDR3 spans 12 amino acids. The germline CDR1 and CDR2 sequences are DFQATT and SNEGSKA (reference sequence). CDR3 sequence: CSATGNQETQYF. Here the CDR3 DNA reads TGCAGTGCTACAGGGAACCAAGAGACCCAGTACTTC.

The rearrangement uses TRBV2 and TRBJ1-5; 8 bases align to TRBD1. J gave up 10 bases and V 5 bases, and 7 bases lay outside the gene matches. Germline CDR1 SNHLY, CDR2 FYNNEI. The CDR3 loop spans 13 amino acids. The CDR3 DNA reads TGTGCCAGCAGTCGCGACAGGGGCGGACCCCAGCATTTT. Translation gives CASSRDRGGPQHF.

This clonotype was picked up many times. The V gene is TRBV18, the J gene TRBJ2-1; 11 bases agree with TRBD2. The CDR3 covers 17 residues. Germline lookup yields CDR1 KGHSH and CDR2 LQKENI. V was pared by 0 bases and J by 7 bases, with 8 bases of the junction left unmatched. CDR3 coding DNA: TGTGCCAGCTCACCACCGGTTAGCGGGGGGGCCCAGAATGAGCAGTTCTTC. Its protein is CASSPPVSGGAQNEQFF. The full variable domain, its missing parts supplied by reference TRBV18 and TRBJ2-1, is NAGVMQNPRHLVRRRGQEARLRCSPMKGHSHVYWYRQLPEEGLKFMVYLQKENIIDESGMPKERFSAEFPKEGPSILRIQQVVRGDSAAYFCASSPPVSGGAQNEQFFGPGTRLTVL.

This clonotype was seen ten or more times. The chain joins TRBV3-1 to TRBJ2-1; weak D call: TRBD2 (5 bases). Trimming took off 2 bases at V and 4 bases at J, with 9 bases between the two ends. CDR3 length: 14 residues. Germline values: CDR1 LGHDT, CDR2 YNNKEL (reference sequence). This CDR3 reads CASSQFEGYNEQFF. CDR3 coding DNA: TGTGCCAGCAGCCAATTCGAGGGTTACAATGAGCAGTTCTTC.

This clonotype was detected ten times or more. The genes are TRBV29-1 and TRBJ2-5, with 12 bases identical to TRBD2. Germline V lookup: CDR1 SQVTM, CDR2 ANQGSEA. The junction had 5 bases not matched to a gene; V was cut back by 4 bases and J by 5 bases. There are 14 residues in the CDR3. CDR3 nucleotide sequence: TGCAGCGTTGCGAGGACTAGCGGGAAGGAGACCCAGTACTTC. This encodes CSVARTSGKETQYF.